The rows below give T cell receptor beta chains drawn from one sample of a study of blood T cells in healthy people across ages. TCRdb independently ran MiXCR on the 5' RACE reads; one entry per CDR3 protein. Altogether 600,000 to 800,000 distinct CDR3 sequences are present, over 40% being singletons, with the ten largest covering roughly 14%. The sequenced sample was blood. Receptors were obtained from a woman aged 80 or over in good health. The CDR3 runs from the conserved cysteine through the conserved F or W.

>TRBJ2-1|12|TRBV6-1
CASSEVLVEQFF
>TRBJ2-7|13|TRBV20-1
CSARAGSSYEQYF
>TRBJ2-7|15|TRBV5-6
CASSGNGGASYEQYF
>NA|13|TRBV29-1
CSVDAFGTYEQYF
>NA|14|TRBV5-1
CASSSGSGYNEQYF
>TRBJ2-1|14|TRBV20-1
CSAQGGSSYNEQFF
>TRBJ2-1|16|TRBV24-1
CATRILRGGYINEQFF
>TRBJ2-3|14|TRBV6-6
CASSPVTTTDTQYF
>TRBJ2-2|12|TRBV2
CASRLNTGELFF
>TRBJ2-1|16|TRBV29-1
CSVHRRLADPRMEQFF
>TRBJ2-7|14|TRBV6-5
CASSLPTAPGEQYF
>TRBJ2-3|14|TRBV5-1
CASNKGGSTDTQYF
>TRBJ1-5|12|TRBV29-1
CSAQGPGGPQHF
>TRBJ2-7|12|TRBV5-1
CASSFNTNEQYF
>TRBJ2-5|14|TRBV7-2
CASSVQGGGETQYF
>TRBJ2-7|11|TRBV6-6
CASSLRGMWYF
>TRBJ1-2|14|TRBV15
CATSGSGGPYGYTF
>TRBJ2-1|16|TRBV7-8
CASSLISLLSYNEQFF
>TRBJ2-3|18|TRBV6-1
CASSPHQSWRGATDTQYF
>TRBJ2-2|14|TRBV27
CASKSVANTGELFF
>NA|16|TRBV6-2/TRBV6-3
CASSYSSAGISGEQYF
>TRBJ1-5|15|TRBV30
CAWTHPSGDHQPQHF
>TRBJ2-7|13|TRBV6-6
CAVAQGSTYEQYF
>TRBJ2-1|18|TRBV4-1
CAGSPRTSGLNSYNEQFF
>TRBJ2-6|17|TRBV12-3/TRBV12-4
CASSFISHHSGANVLTF
>TRBJ1-1|14|TRBV19
CASSTGRAYTEAFF
>TRBJ2-3|14|TRBV27
CASSLREKTDTQYF
>TRBJ2-3|14|TRBV20-1
CSADGRGLTDTQYF
>TRBJ1-2|14|TRBV10-3
CAISGRDEDYGYTF
>TRBJ2-7|14|TRBV5-1
CASSAGGQNTEQYF
>TRBJ1-1|15|TRBV27
CASSLAGRGVTEAFF
>TRBJ2-1|17|TRBV11-2
CASSLGSTASSYNEQFF
>TRBJ1-2|12|TRBV29-1
CSVGRDRDGYTF
>TRBJ1-1|13|TRBV6-4
CASSDSFGAPAFF
>TRBJ2-5|12|TRBV28
CASSGPRETQYF
>TRBJ1-1|13|TRBV2
CASSEGTPMGAFF
>TRBJ1-1|14|TRBV12-3/TRBV12-4
CASSWGNMNTEAFF
>TRBJ1-1|14|TRBV7-9
CASSLPAGVHEAFF
>TRBJ2-1|16|TRBV7-9
CASRPRASGGYNEQFF
>TRBJ2-5|14|TRBV5-1
CASTTGLPAETQYF
>TRBJ2-6|13|TRBV7-3
CASSRSAKGQVTF
>TRBJ2-3|17|TRBV7-6
CASSLEGALVNEGTQYF
>NA|12|TRBV7-9
CASSLIDYEQYF
>TRBJ1-3|16|TRBV3-1
CASNPQRGRIGNTIYF
>TRBJ2-3|19|TRBV18
CASSPRTSGRHTSTDTQYF
>TRBJ1-2|13|TRBV7-2
CASGGFRDYGYTF
>TRBJ2-5|14|TRBV20-1
CSARTSGGYEEQYF
>TRBJ2-5|13|TRBV7-3
CTSSFGMGETQYF
>TRBJ2-7|14|TRBV12-3/TRBV12-4
CASTRTGTGGEQYF
>TRBJ2-6|11|TRBV25-1
CASSEGAILTF
>TRBJ2-1|15|TRBV20-1
CSATGGRGERREQFF
>TRBJ1-5|12|TRBV18
CASWDGNQPQHF
>TRBJ2-1|13|TRBV3-1
CASSRAGEGEQFF
>TRBJ2-3|14|TRBV20-1
CSASTSGSTDTQYF
>TRBJ2-7|15|TRBV20-1
CSATTGTSDSYEQYF
>TRBJ1-1|13|TRBV12-3/TRBV12-4
CASSYMKITEAFF
>TRBJ2-5|16|TRBV4-2
CASSQEPLGTGREQYF
>TRBJ2-3|14|TRBV5-1
CASSFGTNTDTQYF